The T cell receptor (beta chain) under discussion was sequenced for a study of CXCR3-negative and CXCR3-positive naive CD8 T cells. Carrying UMI labels, the TRB cDNA libraries were prepared through 5' RACE. TCRdb re-analyzed the 5' RACE reads; it lists each CDR3 protein once, without DNA. The sample data list under 150,000 distinct CDR3 sequences. Study-wide findings and caveats: Diversity in memory CD8+ cells fell much lower than the comparably high levels seen in both naive subsets. Upon cryopreservation, CXCR3 expression partially decreased, and most assays used fresh PBMCs. Hydrophobicity was higher for TRB CDR3s found in CXCR3-positive naive cells than in CXCR3-negative naive cells.

In the case of this clonotype: Its antigen is unknown.

By phenotype, naive CD8+ T cells were CD45RO-CCR7+CD27+CD95-. Germline V gene data show CDR1 as KGHDR and CDR2 as SFDVKD. This CDR3 spans 13 amino acids. Sequences were obtained from naive CXCR3+ CD8+ T cells from blood. Subset specified: CD45RO-CCR7+CD27+CD95- naive CD8+ T cells expressing CXCR3 (TNR3+). The clonotype originates from a human donor in good health. Some clones in this sample may be carry-over from other donors' samples. The gene calls are TRBV24-1 and TRBJ2-7; TCRdb's D call of TRBD1 is untestable without DNA. CDR3 residues: CATSDTDSYEQYF.